This TCR beta chain was profiled in a study of regulatory T cells in long-lasting Graves disease. This sample's time point: newly diagnosed GD, antithyroid drugs for less than 3 months. Generation of the TCR library employed RNA extracted from PBMCs. Points from the study as a whole: Favoring TRBV28, TRBJ1-2 and TRBJ2-5 was a feature seen in persistent disease.

TCR beta libraries were built with iRepertoire HTBI primers and Arm-PCR of CDR3 regions. Each CDR3 protein gets one entry after TCRdb re-called the multiplex PCR reads with MiXCR. The table lists approximately 480,000 distinct CDR3 sequences, roughly 16% of them singletons. V lost 1 base and J lost 2, with 14 bases in between. This CDR3 has 16 amino acids. From germline, CDR1 is SEHNR and CDR2 FQNEAQ (reference sequence). This clonotype was recorded at least ten times. The antigen remains unidentified. These sequences were also reported in another study, on T cells in Graves' hyperthyroidism and ophthalmopathy.

The sequencing used peripheral blood mononuclear cells (PBMCs), collected at new diagnosis, from a patient treated with antithyroid drugs. V is TRBV7-9 and J is TRBJ1-2; TRBD1 might be the D (6 bases). The receptor was derived from a man in his forties or fifties with Graves disease. CDR3: CASSLGGARSNYGYTF. DNA of the CDR3: TGTGCCAGCAGCTTAGGGGGGGCGCGTTCCAACTATGGCTACACCTTC.